The clone carrying this T cell receptor (beta chain) was seen repeatedly, ten times or more. Its antigen is still unknown. This record comes from a study of CD8 T cells in ankylosing spondylitis. Notes on the study in general: Clones linked to the disease showed a CD8+ phenotype. They occurred at relatively low frequencies in peripheral blood. Reports of some motif variants in reactive arthritis synovial fluid and blood predate this one. A TCR beta motif of eight highly homologous variants appeared characteristic of ankylosing spondylitis blood.

MiXCR, applied by TCRdb to the 5' RACE reads, yields one record per CDR3 protein. Among 450,000 to 550,000 distinct CDR3 sequences, roughly 5.2% were seen once, and the ten largest hold approximately 4%. V shed 3 bases and J shed 9 bases, with 22 bases lying between them. The CDR3 is 15 residues long. CDR1 and CDR2 from the germline V gene are SGHRS and YFSETQ. The origin of this receptor is a male donor with ankylosing spondylitis. The sequenced sample consisted of blood, either unsorted or a sorted T cell fraction (not recorded which). The V gene is TRBV5-1, the J gene TRBJ2-7, with D unclear. For the CDR3, the DNA is TGCGCCAGCAGCTCTCTTGGTAGTGGCACCCTTGGGCAGTACTTC. The encoded protein is CASSSLGSGTLGQYF.